What follows describes a single TCR beta chain. Its cognate antigen has yet to be identified. Per-base qualities were not stored, and no clone one base away is much larger. Benign (UC-) specimens were resected bladder lesions without urothelial carcinoma. Specimens of bladder lesions were obtained during transurethral resection and kept at -80C. DNA was isolated from the bladder specimens obtained at transurethral resection. This sample was included in a study of T cell repertoires in urothelial bladder cancer (dated by TCRdb to about 2019). Looking at the study overall: Of the roughly twelve resected lesions, three were clinically staged as cT0, three as cTa, three as cT1 and three as cT2 or greater. The study compared clonality of the TCR repertoire in bladder tumors against clonality in benign bladder inflammation. A total of twelve resected bladder lesions, made up of urothelial carcinoma (UC+) and benign (UC-) specimens, were studied. A total of approximately 12 patients who had bladder lesions and were undergoing transurethral resection were prospectively identified. Paper-wide results and their limitations: Fewer T cells were found in urothelial carcinoma specimens than in benign specimens, with medians of 5,569 and 25,872, respectively. Median tumor infiltrating lymphocyte percentage was approximately 1.9% in carcinoma specimens and 12% in benign specimens. A single T-cell clone reached up to about 15% of infiltrating lymphocytes in carcinoma specimens, compared with 2% to 2.5% in benign specimens.

The immunoSEQ assay was used to sequence the CDR3 region of the TCR beta chain. The original pipeline was this. T-cell fraction, clonal dominance and maximum TCR clone frequency were calculated for each specimen. TCRdb holds this immuneACCESS table with in-frame rearrangements only. Some clones are missing; in checked studies, unresolved V genes explain under half, and the rest has no known cause. That table furnishes V, J and clone size, whereas the DNA furnished D and trimming. Counted in this sample were approximately 11,000 clones; around 65% of them appeared once. The biggest ten clones account for around 6.5% of the sample. The clonotype comes from a human donor with a benign inflammatory bladder lesion. The specimen was tumor-infiltrating cells from bladder cancer.

The encoded CDR3 is CASSHGTERFSYEQYF. The nucleotide sequence reads TGTGCCAGCAGCCATGGGACAGAACGATTCTCCTACGAGCAGTACTTC. The rearranged chain carries TRBV5-5 and TRBJ2-7, with 7 bases in between that match TRBD1. V ends up 4 bases short and J 0 bases short, with an unmatched junction base count of 10. Based on the germline V gene (reference sequence), the CDR1 and CDR2 sequences are SGHKS and YYEKEE. The CDR3 holds 16 amino acids from the cysteine to the phenylalanine. The CDR3 DNA has 48 bases and is translated from base 1.